One and the same sample provided the 9 T cell receptor beta chains below, sequenced in a study of T cells in Graves' hyperthyroidism and ophthalmopathy. Researchers amplified the TCR beta CDR3 regions from RNA transcripts. TCR CDR3 regions were first amplified by RT-PCR with HTBI primers. One entry per CDR3 protein, called by TCRdb with MiXCR from the multiplex PCR reads. The table includes a few hundred thousand distinct CDR3 sequences, around 14% detected once. The specimen was blood. The receptors derive from a woman between 18 and 29 years old with Graves' hyperthyroidism that later progressed to Graves' ophthalmopathy.

This clonotype was detected a few times. This chain links TRBV12-3 or TRBV12-4 with TRBJ2-3; 11 positions match TRBD2. CDR3 size: 20 residues. V lost 7 bases to trimming and J lost 6 bases; unmatched junction nucleotides: 24. The CDR3: CASTGGGLAGGKFRGDTQYF. In nucleotides, the CDR3 is TGTGCCAGCACGGGTGGCGGGCTAGCGGGAGGAAAATTTCGGGGGGATACGCAGTATTTT.

The J gene is TRBJ2-7, the V gene TRBV6-9; no firm D call. The CDR3 loop spans 16 amino acids. V was trimmed by 3 bases and J by 2 bases, leaving 17 bases between them. CDR1 and CDR2 from the germline V gene are MNHGY and SVAAGI. CDR3 sequence (DNA): TGTGCCAGCAGTTACTCGAAAGGGCCGAGAGCCTACGAGCAGTACTTC. The encoded protein is CASSYSKGPRAYEQYF.

This clonotype was observed many times. CDR3 nucleotide sequence: TGTGCCAGCAGGGGATACGACAGTTATAGCAATCAGCCCCAGCATTTT. Amino acid sequence: CASRGYDSYSNQPQHF. J is TRBJ1-5 and V is TRBV6-1, with a weak D call TRBD1 (5 bases). In germline, CDR1 is MNHNS, CDR2 SASEGT. With 6 bases removed from V and 0 bases from J, the gap between germline ends came to 15 bases. The CDR3 sequence is 16 residues long.

This clonotype showed up many times. The chain employs TRBV30 and TRBJ2-1; 10 nucleotides match TRBD2. Germline V CDR1 and CDR2: GTSNPN, SVGIG (reference sequence). The CDR3 is 16 amino acids. V shed 4 bases, J shed 4 bases, and the junction held 10 bases outside the gene matches. The CDR3 protein is CAWIRRTSGTYNEQFF. In DNA form, the CDR3 reads TGTGCCTGGATCAGGAGGACTAGCGGTACTTACAATGAGCAGTTCTTC. Filled out from reference TRBV30 and TRBJ2-1, the complete variable domain reads SQTIHQWPATLVQPVGSPLSLECTVEGTSNPNLYWYRQAAGRGLQLLFYSVGIGQISSEVPQNLSASRPQDRQFILSSKKLLLSDSGFYLCAWIRRTSGTYNEQFFGPGTRLTVL.

The chain carries TRBV6-2 or TRBV6-3 and TRBJ1-6; 8 bases are a match to TRBD1. CDR1 is MNHEY, CDR2 SVGEGT, per germline. With V trimmed by 2 bases and J by 8 bases, 14 bases remained unmatched. CDR3 length: 18 residues. The DNA of the CDR3 is TGTGCCAGCAGTTACCTACCCCGAGCGGACAGGGCGGATTCACCCCTCCACTTT. It is translated as CASSYLPRADRADSPLHF.

At least ten counts were recorded for this clonotype. The chain recombines TRBV3-1 with TRBJ2-1; D gene unclear. CDR1 and CDR2 from the germline V gene are LGHDT and YNNKEL (reference sequence). V dropped 0 bases and J dropped 10 bases, with 10 bases sitting between them. The CDR3 consists of 13 residues. The CDR3 nucleotides read TGTGCCAGCAGCCAAGAGGGTCCCTCGGAGCAGTTCTTC. It codes for CASSQEGPSEQFF.

The rearrangement links TRBV4-3 to TRBJ2-7, with 7 bases that match TRBD1. V gave up 4 bases and J gave up 2 bases; unmatched junction bases: 8. The CDR3 consists of 15 residues. Germline V gene sequence: CDR1 LGHNA, CDR2 YSLEER. The chain's CDR3 is CASSRGYRGTYEQYF. In DNA form, the CDR3 reads TGCGCCAGCAGCCGAGGATACAGGGGAACCTACGAGCAGTACTTC.

Worth noting for this clonotype: Sequence at one end of the junction differs from germline and may be a read error. The chain is built from TRBV7-2 and TRBJ2-1; 11 bases fit TRBD1. The CDR3 covers 16 residues. The germline V gene has CDR1 SGHTA and CDR2 FQGNSA. CDR3 loop: CASSPWTGGGLEGVLF. DNA for the CDR3: TGTGCCAGCAGCCCGTGGACAGGGGGCGGTCTAGAGGGGGTTCTCTTC.

This clonotype was seen repeatedly, ten times or more. V is TRBV15 and J is TRBJ1-4, with a possible D match to TRBD1 (5 bases). The V end was cut by 2 bases, the J end by 3 bases, with 22 bases between. The germline gives CDR1 LNHNV, CDR2 YYDKDF (reference sequence). This CDR3 is built from 19 residues. CDR3 loop: CATSRLPRDPDRPNEKLFF. CDR3 sequence (DNA): TGTGCCACCAGCAGACTCCCCCGGGACCCCGACAGACCTAATGAAAAACTGTTTTTT.